This TCR beta chain was sequenced during a study of CD8+CD57+ T cells in acquired aplastic anemia. This clonotype was counted a few times. The germline gives CDR1 DFQATT, CDR2 SNEGSKA (reference sequence). The CDR3 spans 16 residues. Trimming took 0 bases from V and 0 from J; bases not matched to a gene: 6. TCR beta VDJ and CDR3 profiles were obtained from a genomic DNA template. TCRdb re-derived calls from the reads in MiXCR, one entry per CDR3 protein. The data contain some 180,000 distinct CDR3 sequences, more than 60% of them singletons. All sequencing subjects had displayed CD8+CD57+ cell expansion on flow cytometry.

The sample consisted of sorted CD4+, CD8+, or CD8+CD57+ T cells (not recorded which) from PBMCs. The sequence derives from a human donor with aplastic anemia. The rearrangement uses TRBV20-1 and TRBJ2-5; 8 bases line up with TRBD2. CDR3 protein: CSARDLGSGDQETQYF. CDR3 DNA sequence: TGCAGTGCTAGAGATCTGGGTAGCGGGGACCAAGAGACCCAGTACTTC.